A selection of T cell receptor beta chains follows, all from one sample in a study of regulatory T cells in long-lasting Graves disease. TCRdb re-derived calls from the multiplex PCR reads in MiXCR, one entry per CDR3 protein. Among hundreds of thousands of distinct CDR3 sequences, about 21% were seen once, and the ten largest hold 13% to 15%. The specimen was peripheral blood mononuclear cells (PBMCs), collected when the disease was refractory, from a patient treated with antithyroid drugs. Receptor source: a female donor with Graves disease. Each CDR3 is given with its conserved first and last residue. D genes are given only for firm matches. For some rows the clone size is stated as once, few or many, or as a class when expanded; others skip it.

clone size	V gene	J gene	D gene	CDR3 protein	CDR3 DNA
many	TRBV6-1	TRBJ1-2	TRBD1	CASSGIGTAEDYGYTF	TGTGCCAGCAGTGGAATCGGGACAGCTGAGGACTATGGCTACACCTTC
many	TRBV20-1	TRBJ2-7	-	CSALRDASYEQYF	TGCAGTGCCTTACGCGACGCCTCCTACGAGCAGTACTTC
-	TRBV27	TRBJ2-3	-	CASRPREDTQYF	TGTGCCAGCAGGCCAAGGGAAGATACGCAGTATTTT
-	TRBV30	TRBJ2-7	-	CAWRGRGLHEQYF	TGTGCCTGGAGGGGGAGGGGGCTTCACGAGCAGTACTTC
many	TRBV7-2	TRBJ2-5	-	CASRPKETQYF	TGTGCCAGCAGGCCCAAAGAGACCCAGTACTTC
few	TRBV20-1	TRBJ2-7	TRBD2	CSAPPAGGLSEQYF	TGCAGTGCCCCTCCGGCGGGAGGCTTGTCCGAGCAGTACTTC
few	TRBV29-1	TRBJ1-2	TRBD1	CSVPRDRDLGYTF	TGCAGCGTTCCACGGGACAGGGATCTTGGCTACACCTTC
many	TRBV28	TRBJ1-2	-	CASSGPGHGYGYTF	TGTGCCAGCAGTGGGCCGGGACATGGCTATGGCTACACCTTC
-	TRBV6-1	TRBJ2-3	-	CASRISGADTQYF	TGTGCCAGCAGAATATCAGGGGCAGATACGCAGTATTTT
many	TRBV12-3/TRBV12-4	TRBJ2-4	TRBD1	CASSPWTGRNIQYF	TGTGCCAGCAGTCCATGGACAGGCCGAAACATTCAGTACTTC
many	TRBV11-2	TRBJ2-7	TRBD1	CASSSTGQGLYEQYF	TGTGCCAGCAGCTCCACGGGACAGGGGTTATACGAGCAGTACTTC